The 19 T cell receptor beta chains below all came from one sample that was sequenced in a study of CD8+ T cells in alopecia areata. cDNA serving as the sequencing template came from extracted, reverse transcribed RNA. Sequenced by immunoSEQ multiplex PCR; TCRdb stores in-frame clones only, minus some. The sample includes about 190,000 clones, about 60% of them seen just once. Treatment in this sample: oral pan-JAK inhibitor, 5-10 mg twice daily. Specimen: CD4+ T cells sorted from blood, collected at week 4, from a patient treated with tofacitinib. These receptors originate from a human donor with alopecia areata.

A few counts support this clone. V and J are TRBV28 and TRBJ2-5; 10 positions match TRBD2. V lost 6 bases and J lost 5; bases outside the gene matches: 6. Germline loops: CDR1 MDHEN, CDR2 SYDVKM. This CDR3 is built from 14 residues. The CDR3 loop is CASRSTSGTETQYF. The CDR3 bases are TGTGCCAGCAGAAGCACTAGCGGGACGGAGACCCAGTACTTC.

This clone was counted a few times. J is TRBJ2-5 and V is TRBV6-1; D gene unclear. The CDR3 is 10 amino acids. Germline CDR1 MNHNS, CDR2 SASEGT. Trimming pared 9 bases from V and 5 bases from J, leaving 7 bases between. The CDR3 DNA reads TGTGCCAGTCCAGGCGAGACCCAGTACTTC. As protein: CASPGETQYF.

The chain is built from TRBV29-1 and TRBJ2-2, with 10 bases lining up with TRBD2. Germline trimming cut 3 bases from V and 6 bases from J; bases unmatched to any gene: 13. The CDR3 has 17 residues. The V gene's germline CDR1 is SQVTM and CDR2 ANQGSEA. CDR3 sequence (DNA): TGCAGCGTTGAGGGGACCTCTAGCGGGAGAGCGGCCGGGGAGCTGTTTTTT. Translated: CSVEGTSSGRAAGELFF.

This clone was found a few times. CDR3 protein: CASSIGAQAPNTGELFF. The CDR3 DNA reads as TGTGCCAGTAGTATCGGGGCCCAGGCGCCGAACACCGGGGAGCTGTTTTTT. The chain has TRBV19 and TRBJ2-2; perhaps D is TRBD1 or TRBD2 (5 bases each). The germline V gene has CDR1 LNHDA and CDR2 SQIVND (reference sequence). The CDR3 is 17 amino acids. V was pared by 3 bases and J by 0 bases, with 14 bases between.

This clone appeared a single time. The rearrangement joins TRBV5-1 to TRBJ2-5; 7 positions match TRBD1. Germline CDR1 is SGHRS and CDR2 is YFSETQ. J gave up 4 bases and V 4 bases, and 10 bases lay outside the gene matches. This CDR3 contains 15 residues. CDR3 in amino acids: CASSRDRENGETQYF. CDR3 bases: TGCGCCAGCAGCCGTGACAGGGAGAACGGAGAGACCCAGTACTTC.

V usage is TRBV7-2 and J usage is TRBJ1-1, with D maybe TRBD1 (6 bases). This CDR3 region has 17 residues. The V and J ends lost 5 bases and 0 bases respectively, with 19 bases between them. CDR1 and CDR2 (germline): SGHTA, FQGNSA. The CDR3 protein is CASSPRGGSLMNTEAFF. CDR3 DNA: TGTGCCAGCAGCCCCCGTGGGGGCAGTCTCATGAACACTGAAGCTTTCTTT.

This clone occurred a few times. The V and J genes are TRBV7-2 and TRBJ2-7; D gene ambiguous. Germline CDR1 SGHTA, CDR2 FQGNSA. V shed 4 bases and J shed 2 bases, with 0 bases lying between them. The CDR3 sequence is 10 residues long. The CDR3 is CASSSYEQYF. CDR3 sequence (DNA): TGTGCCAGCAGCTCCTACGAGCAGTACTTC.

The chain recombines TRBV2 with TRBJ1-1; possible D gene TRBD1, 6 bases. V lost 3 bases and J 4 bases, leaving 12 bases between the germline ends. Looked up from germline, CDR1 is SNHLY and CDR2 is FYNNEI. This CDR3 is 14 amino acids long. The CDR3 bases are TGTGCCAGCAGTGATCGAGAAGGGGGCACTGAAGCTTTCTTT. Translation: CASSDREGGTEAFF.

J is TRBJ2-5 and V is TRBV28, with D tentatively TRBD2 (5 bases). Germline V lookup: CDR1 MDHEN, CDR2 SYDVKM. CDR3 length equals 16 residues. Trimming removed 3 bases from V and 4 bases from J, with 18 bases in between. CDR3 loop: CASSLASPSMGETQYF. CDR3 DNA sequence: TGTGCCAGCAGTTTGGCTAGCCCCTCTATGGGAGAGACCCAGTACTTC. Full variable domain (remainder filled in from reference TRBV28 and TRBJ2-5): DVKVTQSSRYLVKRTGEKVFLECVQDMDHENMFWYRQDPGLGLRLIYFSYDVKMKEKGDIPEGYSVSREKKERFSLILESASTNQTSMYLCASSLASPSMGETQYFGPGTRLLVL.

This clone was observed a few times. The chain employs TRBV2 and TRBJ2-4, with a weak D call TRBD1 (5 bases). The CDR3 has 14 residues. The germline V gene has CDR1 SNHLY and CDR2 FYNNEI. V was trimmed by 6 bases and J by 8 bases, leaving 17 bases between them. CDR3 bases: TGTGCCAGCAGCCGGACAACCCTGATGGACATTCAGTACTTC. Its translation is CASSRTTLMDIQYF.

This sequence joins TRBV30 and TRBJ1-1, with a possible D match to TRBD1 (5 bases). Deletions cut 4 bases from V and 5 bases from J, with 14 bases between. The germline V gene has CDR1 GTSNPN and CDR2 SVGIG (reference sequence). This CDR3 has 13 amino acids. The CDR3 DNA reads TGTGCCTGGATGGGACGGAGGGGAACTGAAGCTTTCTTT. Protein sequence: CAWMGRRGTEAFF.

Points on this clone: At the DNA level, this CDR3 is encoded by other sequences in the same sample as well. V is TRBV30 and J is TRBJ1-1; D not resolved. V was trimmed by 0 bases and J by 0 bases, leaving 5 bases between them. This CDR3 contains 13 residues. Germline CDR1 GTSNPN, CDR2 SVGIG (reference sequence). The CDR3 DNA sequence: TGTGCCTGGAGTGTACGAATGAACACTGAAGCTTTCTTT. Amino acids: CAWSVRMNTEAFF.

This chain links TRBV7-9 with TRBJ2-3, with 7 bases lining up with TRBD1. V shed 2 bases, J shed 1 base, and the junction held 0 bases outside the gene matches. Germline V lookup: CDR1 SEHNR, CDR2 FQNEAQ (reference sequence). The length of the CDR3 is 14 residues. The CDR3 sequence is CASSLTGGTDTQYF. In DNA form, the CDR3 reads TGTGCCAGCAGCTTAACAGGGGGCACAGATACGCAGTATTTT.

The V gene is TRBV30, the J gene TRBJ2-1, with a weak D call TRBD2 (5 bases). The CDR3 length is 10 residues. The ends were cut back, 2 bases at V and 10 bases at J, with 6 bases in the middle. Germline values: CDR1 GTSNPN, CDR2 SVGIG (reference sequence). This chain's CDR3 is CAWSTGEQFF. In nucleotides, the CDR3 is TGTGCCTGGAGTACGGGAGAGCAGTTCTTC. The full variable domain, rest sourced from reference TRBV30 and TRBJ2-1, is SQTIHQWPATLVQPVGSPLSLECTVEGTSNPNLYWYRQAAGRGLQLLFYSVGIGQISSEVPQNLSASRPQDRQFILSSKKLLLSDSGFYLCAWSTGEQFFGPGTRLTVL.

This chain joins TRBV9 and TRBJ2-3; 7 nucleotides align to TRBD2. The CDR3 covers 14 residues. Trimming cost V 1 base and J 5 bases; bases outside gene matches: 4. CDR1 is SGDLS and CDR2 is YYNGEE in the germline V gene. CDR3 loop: CASSVRVAGDTQYF. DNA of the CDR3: TGTGCCAGCAGCGTACGGGTAGCGGGAGATACGCAGTATTTT.

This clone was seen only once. The CDR3 coding sequence is TGCGCCAGCAGTCAAAACTATGGCTACACCTTC. Residues: CASSQNYGYTF. The V call is TRBV23-1, the J call TRBJ1-2; D call uncertain. TRBV23-1 is labeled an ORF, and its function is uncertain. The CDR3 is made up of 11 amino acids. V lost 2 bases and J lost 2, with 0 bases in between.

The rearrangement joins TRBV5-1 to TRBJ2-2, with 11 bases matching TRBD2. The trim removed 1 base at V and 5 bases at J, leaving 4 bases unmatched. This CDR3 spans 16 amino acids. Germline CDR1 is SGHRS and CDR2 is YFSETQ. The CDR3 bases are TGCGCCAGCAGCTTGATCCTAGCGGGAGGTACCGGGGAGCTGTTTTTT. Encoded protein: CASSLILAGGTGELFF.

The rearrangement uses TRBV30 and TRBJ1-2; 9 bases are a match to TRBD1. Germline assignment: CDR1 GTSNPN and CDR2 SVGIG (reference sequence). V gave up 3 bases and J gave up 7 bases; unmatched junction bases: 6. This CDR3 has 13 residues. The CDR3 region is CAWRGQGRVGYTF. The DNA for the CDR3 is TGTGCCTGGAGAGGACAGGGGAGGGTTGGCTACACCTTC.

The DNA for the CDR3 is TGTGCCAGCAGCCCCCCTTCCACAGTAATAGATACGCAGTATTTT. It codes for CASSPPSTVIDTQYF. This rearrangement joins TRBV7-3 to TRBJ2-3, with D unresolved. The germline V gene encodes CDR1 SGHTA and CDR2 FQGTGA. This CDR3 is 15 amino acids long. Between the trimmed V and J ends, which lost 5 bases and 5 bases, there was a span of 17 bases.